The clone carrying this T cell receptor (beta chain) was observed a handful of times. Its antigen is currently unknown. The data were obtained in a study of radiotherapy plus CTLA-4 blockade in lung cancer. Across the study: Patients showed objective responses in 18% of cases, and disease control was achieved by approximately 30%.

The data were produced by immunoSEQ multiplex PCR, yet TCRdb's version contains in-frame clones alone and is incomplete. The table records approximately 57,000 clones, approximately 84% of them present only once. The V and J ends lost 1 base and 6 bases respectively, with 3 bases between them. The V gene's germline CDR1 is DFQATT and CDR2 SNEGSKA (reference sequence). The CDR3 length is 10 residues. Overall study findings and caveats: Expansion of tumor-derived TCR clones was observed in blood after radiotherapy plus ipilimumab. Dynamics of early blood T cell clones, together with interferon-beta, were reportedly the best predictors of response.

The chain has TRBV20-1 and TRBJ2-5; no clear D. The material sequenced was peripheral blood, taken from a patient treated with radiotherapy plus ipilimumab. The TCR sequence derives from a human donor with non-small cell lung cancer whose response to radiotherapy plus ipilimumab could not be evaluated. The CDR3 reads CSARAQTQYF. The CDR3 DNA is TGCAGTGCTAGAGCTCAGACCCAGTACTTC.